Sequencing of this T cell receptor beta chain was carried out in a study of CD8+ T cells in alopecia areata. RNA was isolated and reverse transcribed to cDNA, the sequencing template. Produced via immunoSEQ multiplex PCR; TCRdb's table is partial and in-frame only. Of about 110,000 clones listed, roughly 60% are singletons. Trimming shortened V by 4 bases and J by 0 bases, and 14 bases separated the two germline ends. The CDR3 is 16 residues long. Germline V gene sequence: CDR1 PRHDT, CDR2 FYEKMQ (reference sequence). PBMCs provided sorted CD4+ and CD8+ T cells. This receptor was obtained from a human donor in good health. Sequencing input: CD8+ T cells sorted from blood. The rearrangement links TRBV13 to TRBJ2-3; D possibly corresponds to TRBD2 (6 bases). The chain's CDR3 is CASSSAGTRSTDTQYF. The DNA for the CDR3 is TGTGCCAGCAGCTCGGCGGGGACCAGAAGCACAGATACGCAGTATTTT.